These T cell receptor beta chains were read from a single sample in a study of blood T cell repertoires in COVID-19. Some clones are missing from TCRdb's copy, which holds only in-frame ones; the method was immunoSEQ multiplex PCR. The repertoire holds 450,000 to 600,000 clones, with roughly nine tenths as singletons. Input material: PBMCs or T cells enriched from blood (not recorded which). The receptors originated from a woman under 30 who had recovered from COVID-19. Both conserved end residues are part of each CDR3. Fields, in order: D gene, V gene, clone size, J gene, CDR3 DNA, CDR3 protein. The D gene is left open where the match is weak. Clone size appears in some rows only: once, few, many, or a class for an expanded clone.

d_gene: TRBD2
v_gene: TRBV18
abundance: -
j_gene: TRBJ2-7
CDR3nt: TGTGCCAGCTCCTTCCCCAGCGGGGGGGATACCTACGAGCAGTACTTC
CDR3aa: CASSFPSGGDTYEQYF

d_gene: -
v_gene: TRBV19
abundance: -
j_gene: TRBJ1-6
CDR3nt: TGTGCCAGTATTATAAGCGGGGCCCCGGGGGGGCCCCTCCACTTT
CDR3aa: CASIISGAPGGPLHF

d_gene: -
v_gene: TRBV5-1
abundance: -
j_gene: TRBJ2-1
CDR3nt: TGCGCCAGCAGCCCAGACAGGCAAGTCTTTTCAAGAGAGCAGTTCTTC
CDR3aa: CASSPDRQVFSREQFF

d_gene: TRBD2
v_gene: TRBV7-2
abundance: -
j_gene: TRBJ2-7
CDR3nt: TGTGCCAGCAGCTTAGGGCTAGCGGCCCTCGCGGGGGAGCAGTACTTC
CDR3aa: CASSLGLAALAGEQYF

d_gene: -
v_gene: TRBV7-3
abundance: -
j_gene: TRBJ1-4
CDR3nt: TGTGCCAGCAGCCCTACATCAGGGGCCGGCGGTGAAAAACTGTTTTTT
CDR3aa: CASSPTSGAGGEKLFF

d_gene: TRBD1
v_gene: TRBV5-5
abundance: once
j_gene: TRBJ1-1
CDR3nt: TGTGCCAGCACCGCTGCGGACAGGTTGCGCACTGAAGCTTTCTTT
CDR3aa: CASTAADRLRTEAFF

d_gene: TRBD2
v_gene: TRBV11-2
abundance: -
j_gene: TRBJ2-5
CDR3nt: TGTGCCAGCAGCCTACAGGGGATAGCGGGGGGAAGGGAGACCCAGTACTTC
CDR3aa: CASSLQGIAGGRETQYF

d_gene: -
v_gene: TRBV5-8
abundance: -
j_gene: TRBJ1-2
CDR3nt: TGTGCCAGCAGCTTAATGCGGAGGAGGCAGAACTATGGCTACACCTTC
CDR3aa: CASSLMRRRQNYGYTF

d_gene: TRBD1
v_gene: TRBV9
abundance: -
j_gene: TRBJ1-1
CDR3nt: TGTGCCAGCAGTTCAGGGGGCAGTTCACGAGCTTTCTTT
CDR3aa: CASSSGGSSRAFF

d_gene: TRBD1
v_gene: TRBV5-6
abundance: once
j_gene: TRBJ2-7
CDR3nt: TGTGCCAGCAGCCCGGGGACAGGGGGCGGATGGGAGCAGTACTTC
CDR3aa: CASSPGTGGGWEQYF

d_gene: -
v_gene: TRBV4-1
abundance: few
j_gene: TRBJ2-7
CDR3nt: TGCGCCAGCAGCCAAGACCCCCGGCGAGGACACCCCTACGAGCAGTACTTC
CDR3aa: CASSQDPRRGHPYEQYF